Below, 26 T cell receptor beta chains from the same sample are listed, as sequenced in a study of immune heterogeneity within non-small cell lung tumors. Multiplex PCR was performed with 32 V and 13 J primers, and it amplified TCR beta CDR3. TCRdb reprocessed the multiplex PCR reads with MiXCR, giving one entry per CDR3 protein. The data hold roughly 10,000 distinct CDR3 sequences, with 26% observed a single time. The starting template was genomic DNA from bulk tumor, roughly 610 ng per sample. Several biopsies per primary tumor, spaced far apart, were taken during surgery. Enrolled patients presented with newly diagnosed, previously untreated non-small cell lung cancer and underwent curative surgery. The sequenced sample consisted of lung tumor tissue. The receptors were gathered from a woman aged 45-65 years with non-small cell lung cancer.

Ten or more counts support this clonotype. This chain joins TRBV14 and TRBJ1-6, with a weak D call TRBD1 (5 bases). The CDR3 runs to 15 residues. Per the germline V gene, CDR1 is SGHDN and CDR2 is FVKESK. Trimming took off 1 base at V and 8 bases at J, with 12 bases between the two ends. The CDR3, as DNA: TGTGCCAGCAGCCAAGGGGGGAGTCGTTATTCACCCCTCCACTTT. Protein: CASSQGGSRYSPLHF.

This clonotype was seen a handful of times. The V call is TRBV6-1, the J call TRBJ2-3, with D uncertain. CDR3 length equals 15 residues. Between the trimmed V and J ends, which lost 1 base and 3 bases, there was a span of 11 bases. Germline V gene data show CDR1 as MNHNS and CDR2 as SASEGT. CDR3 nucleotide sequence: TGTGCCAGCAGTGAAGGGGCCGAACATACAGATACGCAGTATTTT. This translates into CASSEGAEHTDTQYF.

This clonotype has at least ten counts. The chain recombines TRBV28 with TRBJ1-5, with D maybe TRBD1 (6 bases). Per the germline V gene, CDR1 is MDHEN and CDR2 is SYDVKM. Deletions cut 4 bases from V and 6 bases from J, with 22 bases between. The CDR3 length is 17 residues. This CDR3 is CASSSPEGGAGGQPQHF. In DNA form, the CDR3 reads TGTGCCAGCAGTTCCCCCGAGGGGGGGGCTGGGGGTCAGCCCCAGCATTTT. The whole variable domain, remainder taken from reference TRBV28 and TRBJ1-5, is DVKVTQSSRYLVKRTGEKVFLECVQDMDHENMFWYRQDPGLGLRLIYFSYDVKMKEKGDIPEGYSVSREKKERFSLILESASTNQTSMYLCASSSPEGGAGGQPQHFGDGTRLSIL.

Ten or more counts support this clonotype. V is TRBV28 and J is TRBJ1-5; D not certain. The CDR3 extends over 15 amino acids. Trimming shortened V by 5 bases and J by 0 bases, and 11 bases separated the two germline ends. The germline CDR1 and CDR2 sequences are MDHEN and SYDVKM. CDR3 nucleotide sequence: TGTGCCAGCAGTCCCGACGAGATTAGCAATCAGCCCCAGCATTTT. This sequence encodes CASSPDEISNQPQHF.

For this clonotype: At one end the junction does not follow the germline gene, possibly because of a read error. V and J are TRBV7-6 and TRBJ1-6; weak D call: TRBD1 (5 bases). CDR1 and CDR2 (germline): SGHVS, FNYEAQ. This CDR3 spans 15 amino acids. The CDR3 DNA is TGCTCCATCAGCTCGGTCCAGGGTTATAATTCACCCCTCCACTTT. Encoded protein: CSISSVQGYNSPLHF.

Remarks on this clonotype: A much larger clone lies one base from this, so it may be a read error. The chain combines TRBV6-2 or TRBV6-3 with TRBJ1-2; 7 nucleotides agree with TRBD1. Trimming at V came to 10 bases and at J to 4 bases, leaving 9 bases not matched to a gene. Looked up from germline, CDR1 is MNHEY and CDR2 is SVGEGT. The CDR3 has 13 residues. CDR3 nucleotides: TGTGCCACCTCCAGGGGGTTCCTCTATGGCTACACCTTC. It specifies CATSRGFLYGYTF.

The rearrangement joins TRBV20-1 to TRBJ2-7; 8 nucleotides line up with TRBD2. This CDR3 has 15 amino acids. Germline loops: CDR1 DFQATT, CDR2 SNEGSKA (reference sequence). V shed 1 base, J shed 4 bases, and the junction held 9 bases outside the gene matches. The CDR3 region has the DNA TGCAGTGCTAGAGGCCTAGCGGGCGCATGGTACGAGCAGTACTTC. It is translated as CSARGLAGAWYEQYF.

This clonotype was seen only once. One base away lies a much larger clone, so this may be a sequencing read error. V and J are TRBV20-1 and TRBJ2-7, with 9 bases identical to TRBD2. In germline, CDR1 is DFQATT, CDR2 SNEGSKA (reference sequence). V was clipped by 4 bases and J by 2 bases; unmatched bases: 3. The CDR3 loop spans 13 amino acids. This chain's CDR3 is CSAIGTSPYEQYF. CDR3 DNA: TGCAGTGCTATAGGGACTAGCCCCTACGAGCAGTACTTC.

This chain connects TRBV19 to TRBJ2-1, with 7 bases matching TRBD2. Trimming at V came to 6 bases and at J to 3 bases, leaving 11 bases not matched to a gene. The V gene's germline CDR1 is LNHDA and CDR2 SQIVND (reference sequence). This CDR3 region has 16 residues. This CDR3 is CASSPNGLADYNEQFF. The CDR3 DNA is TGTGCCAGTAGCCCAAATGGGCTAGCGGACTACAATGAGCAGTTCTTC.

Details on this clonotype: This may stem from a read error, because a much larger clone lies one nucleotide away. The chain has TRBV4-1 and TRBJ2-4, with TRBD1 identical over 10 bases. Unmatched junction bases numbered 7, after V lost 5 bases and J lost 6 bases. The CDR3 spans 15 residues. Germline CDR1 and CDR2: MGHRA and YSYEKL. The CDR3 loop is CASSGGQGLGNIQYF. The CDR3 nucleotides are TGCGCCAGCAGCGGGGGACAGGGGTTAGGAAACATTCAGTACTTC.

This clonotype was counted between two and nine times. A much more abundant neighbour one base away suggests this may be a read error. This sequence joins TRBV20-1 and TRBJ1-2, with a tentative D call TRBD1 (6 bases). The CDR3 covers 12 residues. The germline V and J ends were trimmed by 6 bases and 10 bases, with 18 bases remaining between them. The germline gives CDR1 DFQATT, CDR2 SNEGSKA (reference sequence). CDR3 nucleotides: TGCAGTGCCAAGGGGGGGGCTGTAGACTACACCTTC. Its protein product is CSAKGGAVDYTF.

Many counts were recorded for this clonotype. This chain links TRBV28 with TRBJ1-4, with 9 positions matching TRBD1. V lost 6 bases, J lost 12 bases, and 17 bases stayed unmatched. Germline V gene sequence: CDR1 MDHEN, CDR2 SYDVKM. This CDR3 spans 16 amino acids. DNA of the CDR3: TGTGCCAGCAGCCGACGCACAGGGGGCGCCTATATAGAACTGTTTTTT. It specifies CASSRRTGGAYIELFF.

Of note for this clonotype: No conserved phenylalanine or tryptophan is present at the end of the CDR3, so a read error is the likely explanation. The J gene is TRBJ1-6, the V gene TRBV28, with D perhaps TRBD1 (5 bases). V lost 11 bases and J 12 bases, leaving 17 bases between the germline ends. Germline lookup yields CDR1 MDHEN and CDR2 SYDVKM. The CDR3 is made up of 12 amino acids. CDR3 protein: CAGTPPRGPLHL. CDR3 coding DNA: TGTGCCGGCACTCCACCGAGGGGACCCCTCCACCTT.

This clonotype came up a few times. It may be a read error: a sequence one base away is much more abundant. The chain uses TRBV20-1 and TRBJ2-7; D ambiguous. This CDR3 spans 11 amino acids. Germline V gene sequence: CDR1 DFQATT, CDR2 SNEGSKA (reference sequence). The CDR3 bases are TGCAGTGCAGTCCAGAGCTACGGGCAGTACTTC. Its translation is CSAVQSYGQYF.

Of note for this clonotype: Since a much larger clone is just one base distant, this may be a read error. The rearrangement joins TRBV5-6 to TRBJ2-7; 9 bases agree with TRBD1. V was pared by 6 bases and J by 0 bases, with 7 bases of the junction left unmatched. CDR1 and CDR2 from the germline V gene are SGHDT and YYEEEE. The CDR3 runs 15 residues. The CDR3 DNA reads TGTGCCAGCACCAACAGGGGGCCGAGCTCCTACGAGCAGTACTTC. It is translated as CASTNRGPSSYEQYF. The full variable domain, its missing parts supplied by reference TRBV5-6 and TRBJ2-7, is DAGVTQSPTHLIKTRGQQVTLRCSPKSGHDTVSWYQQALGQGPQFIFQYYEEEERQRGNFPDRFSGHQFPNYSSELNVNALLLGDSALYLCASTNRGPSSYEQYFGPGTRLTVT.

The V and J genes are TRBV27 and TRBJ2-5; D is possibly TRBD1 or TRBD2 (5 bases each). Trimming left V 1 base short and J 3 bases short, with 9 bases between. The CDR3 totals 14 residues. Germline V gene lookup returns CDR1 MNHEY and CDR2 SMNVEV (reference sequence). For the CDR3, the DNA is TGTGCCAGCAGTTTATGGGGACCCAAAGAGACCCAGTACTTC. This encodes CASSLWGPKETQYF.

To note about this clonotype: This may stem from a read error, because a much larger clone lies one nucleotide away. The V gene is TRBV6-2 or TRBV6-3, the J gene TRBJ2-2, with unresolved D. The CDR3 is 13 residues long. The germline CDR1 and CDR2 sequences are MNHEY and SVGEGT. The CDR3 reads CVSRSTGAGELFF. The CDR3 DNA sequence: TGTGTCAGCAGGTCGACGGGTGCCGGGGAGCTGTTTTTT.

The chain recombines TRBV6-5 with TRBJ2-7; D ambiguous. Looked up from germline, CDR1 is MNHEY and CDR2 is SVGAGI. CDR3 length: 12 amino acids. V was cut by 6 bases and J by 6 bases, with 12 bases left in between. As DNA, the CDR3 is TGTGCCAGCAGCTACGAGGTTTTCGAGCAGTACTTC. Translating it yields CASSYEVFEQYF.

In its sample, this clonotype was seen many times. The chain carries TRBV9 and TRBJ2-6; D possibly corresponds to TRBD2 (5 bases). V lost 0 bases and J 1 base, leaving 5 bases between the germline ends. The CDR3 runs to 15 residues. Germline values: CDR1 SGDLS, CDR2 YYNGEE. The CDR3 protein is CASSVGGSGANVLTF. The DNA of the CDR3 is TGTGCCAGCAGCGTAGGAGGGTCTGGGGCCAACGTCCTGACTTTC.

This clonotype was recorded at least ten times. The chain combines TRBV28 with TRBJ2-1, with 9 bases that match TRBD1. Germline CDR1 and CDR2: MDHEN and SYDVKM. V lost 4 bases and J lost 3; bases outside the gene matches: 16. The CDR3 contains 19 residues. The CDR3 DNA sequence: TGTGCCAGCAGTTCCGCTACCTTCGGACAGGGGAAAAACTACAATGAGCAGTTCTTC. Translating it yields CASSSATFGQGKNYNEQFF.

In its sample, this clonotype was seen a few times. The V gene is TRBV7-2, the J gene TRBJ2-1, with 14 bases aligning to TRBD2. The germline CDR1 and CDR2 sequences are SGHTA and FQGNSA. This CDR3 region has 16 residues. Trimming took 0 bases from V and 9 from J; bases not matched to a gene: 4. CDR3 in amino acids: CASSLAGTSGGGEQFF. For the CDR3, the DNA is TGTGCCAGCAGCTTAGCCGGGACTAGCGGGGGAGGTGAGCAGTTCTTC.

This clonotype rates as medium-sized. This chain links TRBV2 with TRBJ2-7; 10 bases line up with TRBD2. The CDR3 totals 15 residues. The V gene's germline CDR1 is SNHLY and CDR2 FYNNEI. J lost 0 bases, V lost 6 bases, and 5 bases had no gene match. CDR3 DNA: TGTGCCAGCAGGGTTAGCGGGGGGTTCTCCTACGAGCAGTACTTC. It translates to CASRVSGGFSYEQYF.

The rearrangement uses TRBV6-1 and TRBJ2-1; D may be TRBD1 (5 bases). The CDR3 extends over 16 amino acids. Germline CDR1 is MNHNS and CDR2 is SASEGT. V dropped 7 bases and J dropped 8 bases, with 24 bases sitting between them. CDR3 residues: CASTKTQGRPWDEQFF. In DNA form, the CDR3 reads TGTGCCAGCACCAAGACCCAGGGCAGGCCATGGGATGAGCAGTTCTTC.

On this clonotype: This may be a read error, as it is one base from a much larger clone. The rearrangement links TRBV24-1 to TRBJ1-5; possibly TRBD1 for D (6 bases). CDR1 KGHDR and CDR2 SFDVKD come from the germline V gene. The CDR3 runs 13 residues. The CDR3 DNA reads TGTGGCACCCGGGGGGGCTTGGGTCAGCCCCAGCATTTT. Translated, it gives CGTRGGLGQPQHF.

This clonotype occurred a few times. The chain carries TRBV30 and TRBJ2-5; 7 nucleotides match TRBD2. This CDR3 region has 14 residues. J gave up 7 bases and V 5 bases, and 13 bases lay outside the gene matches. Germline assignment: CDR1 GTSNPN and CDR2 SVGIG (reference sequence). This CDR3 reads CAWERTGTKGTQYF. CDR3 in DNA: TGTGCCTGGGAGAGGACTGGGACTAAAGGGACCCAGTACTTC.

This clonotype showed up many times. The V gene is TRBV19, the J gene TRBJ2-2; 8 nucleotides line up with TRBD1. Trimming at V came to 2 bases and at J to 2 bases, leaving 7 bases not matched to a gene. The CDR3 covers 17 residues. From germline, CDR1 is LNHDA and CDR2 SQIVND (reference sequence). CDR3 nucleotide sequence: TGTGCCAGTAGTATACGGCAGGGGGCTTCAAACACCGGGGAGCTGTTTTTT. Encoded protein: CASSIRQGASNTGELFF. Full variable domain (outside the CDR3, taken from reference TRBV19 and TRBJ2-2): DGGITQSPKYLFRKEGQNVTLSCEQNLNHDAMYWYRQDPGQGLRLIYYSQIVNDFQKGDIAEGYSVSREKKESFPLTVTSAQKNPTAFYLCASSIRQGASNTGELFFGEGSRLTVL.